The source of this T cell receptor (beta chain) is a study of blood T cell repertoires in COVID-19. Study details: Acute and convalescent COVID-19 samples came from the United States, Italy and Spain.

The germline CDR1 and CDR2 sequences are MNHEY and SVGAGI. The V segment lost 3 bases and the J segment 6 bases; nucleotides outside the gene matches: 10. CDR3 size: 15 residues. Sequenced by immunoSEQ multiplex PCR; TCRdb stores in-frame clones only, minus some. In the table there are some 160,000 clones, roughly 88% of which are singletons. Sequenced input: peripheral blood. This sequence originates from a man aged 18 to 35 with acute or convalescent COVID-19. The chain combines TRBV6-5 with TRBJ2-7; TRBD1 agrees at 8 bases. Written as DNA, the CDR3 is TGTGCCAGCAGTTATGCCGACAGGGGCTTGGGCGAGCAGTACTTC. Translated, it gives CASSYADRGLGEQYF.